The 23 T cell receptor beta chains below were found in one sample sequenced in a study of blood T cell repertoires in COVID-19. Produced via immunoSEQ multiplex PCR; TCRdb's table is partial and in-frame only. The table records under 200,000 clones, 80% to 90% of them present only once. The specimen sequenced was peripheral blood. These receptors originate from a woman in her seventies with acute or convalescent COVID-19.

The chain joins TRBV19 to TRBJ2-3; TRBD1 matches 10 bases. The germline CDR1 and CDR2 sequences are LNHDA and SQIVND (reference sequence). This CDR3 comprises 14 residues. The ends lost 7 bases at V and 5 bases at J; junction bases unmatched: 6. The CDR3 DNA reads TGTGCCAGTAAGGACAGGGGGGAGGTAGATACGCAGTATTTT. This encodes CASKDRGEVDTQYF.

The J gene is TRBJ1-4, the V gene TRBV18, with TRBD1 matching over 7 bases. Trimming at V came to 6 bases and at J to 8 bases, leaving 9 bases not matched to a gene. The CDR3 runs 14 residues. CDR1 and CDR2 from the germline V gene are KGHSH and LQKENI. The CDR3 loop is CASSYRGSAEKLFF. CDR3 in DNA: TGTGCCAGCTCCTACAGGGGTTCGGCAGAAAAACTGTTTTTT.

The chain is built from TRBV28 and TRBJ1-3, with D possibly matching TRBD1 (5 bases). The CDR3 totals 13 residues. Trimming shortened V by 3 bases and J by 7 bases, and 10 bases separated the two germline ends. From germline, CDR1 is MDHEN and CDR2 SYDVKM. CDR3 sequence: CASSFRVPNTIYF. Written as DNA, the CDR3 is TGTGCCAGCAGTTTCAGGGTACCGAACACCATATATTTT.

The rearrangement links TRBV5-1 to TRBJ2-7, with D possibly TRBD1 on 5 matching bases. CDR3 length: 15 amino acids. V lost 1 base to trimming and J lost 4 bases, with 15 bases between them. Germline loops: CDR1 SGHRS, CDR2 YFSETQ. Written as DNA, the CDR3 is TGCGCCAGCAGCTTGACAGGAGACCATCGGTACGAGCAGTACTTC. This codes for CASSLTGDHRYEQYF.

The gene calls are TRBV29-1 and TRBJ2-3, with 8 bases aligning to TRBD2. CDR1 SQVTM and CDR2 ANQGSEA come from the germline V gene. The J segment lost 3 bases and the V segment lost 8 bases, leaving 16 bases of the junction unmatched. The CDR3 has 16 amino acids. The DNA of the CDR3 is TGCAGCACCTCACAAAAGCGGGAGAGGTTAACAGATACGCAGTATTTT. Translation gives CSTSQKRERLTDTQYF.

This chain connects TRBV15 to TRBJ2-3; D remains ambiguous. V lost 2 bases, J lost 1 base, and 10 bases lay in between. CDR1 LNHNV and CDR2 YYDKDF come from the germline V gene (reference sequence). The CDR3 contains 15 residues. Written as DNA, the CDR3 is TGTGCCACCAGCAGACCCCTAGGAGGCACAGATACGCAGTATTTT. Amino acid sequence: CATSRPLGGTDTQYF.

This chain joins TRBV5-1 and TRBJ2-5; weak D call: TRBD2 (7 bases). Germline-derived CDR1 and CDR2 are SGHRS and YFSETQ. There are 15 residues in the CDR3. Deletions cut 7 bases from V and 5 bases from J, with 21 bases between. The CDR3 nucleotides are TGCGCCAGCCTCCCCGGGGGGCGCTCGGCGGAGACCCAGTACTTC. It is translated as CASLPGGRSAETQYF.

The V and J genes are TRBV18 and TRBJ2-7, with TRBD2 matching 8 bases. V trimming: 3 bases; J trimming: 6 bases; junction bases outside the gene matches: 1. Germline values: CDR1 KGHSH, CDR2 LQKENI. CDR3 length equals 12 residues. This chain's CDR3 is CASSPLAGEQYF. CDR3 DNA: TGTGCCAGCTCACCTCTAGCGGGCGAGCAGTACTTC.

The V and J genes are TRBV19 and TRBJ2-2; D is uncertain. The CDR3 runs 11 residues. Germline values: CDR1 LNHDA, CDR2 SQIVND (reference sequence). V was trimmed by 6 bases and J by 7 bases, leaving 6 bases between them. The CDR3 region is CASSFYGELFF. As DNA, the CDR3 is TGTGCCAGTAGCTTTTACGGGGAGCTGTTTTTT.

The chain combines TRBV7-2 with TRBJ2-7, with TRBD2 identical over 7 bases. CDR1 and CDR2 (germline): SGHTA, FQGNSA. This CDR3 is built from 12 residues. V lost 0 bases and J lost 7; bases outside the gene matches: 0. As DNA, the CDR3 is TGTGCCAGCAGCTTAGCGCGGGGGGAGCAGTACTTC. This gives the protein CASSLARGEQYF.

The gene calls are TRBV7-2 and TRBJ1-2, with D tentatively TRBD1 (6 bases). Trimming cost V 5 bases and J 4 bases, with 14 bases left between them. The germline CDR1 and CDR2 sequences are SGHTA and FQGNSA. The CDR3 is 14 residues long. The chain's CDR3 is CASSKQTGPYGYTF. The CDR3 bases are TGTGCCAGCAGCAAACAGACAGGCCCCTATGGCTACACCTTC.

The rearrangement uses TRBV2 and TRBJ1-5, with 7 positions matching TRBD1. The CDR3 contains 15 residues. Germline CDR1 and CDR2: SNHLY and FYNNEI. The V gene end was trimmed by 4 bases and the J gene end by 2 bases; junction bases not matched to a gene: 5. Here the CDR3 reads CASSGQGTGNQPQHF. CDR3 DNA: TGTGCCAGCAGTGGACAGGGTACGGGCAATCAGCCCCAGCATTTT.

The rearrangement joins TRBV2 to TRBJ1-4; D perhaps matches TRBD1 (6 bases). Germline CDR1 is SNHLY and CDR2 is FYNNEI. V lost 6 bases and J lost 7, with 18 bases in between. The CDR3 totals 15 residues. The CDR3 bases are TGTGCCAGCAGGGGGACGGGGGGCGTACGTGAAAAACTGTTTTTT. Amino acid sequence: CASRGTGGVREKLFF.

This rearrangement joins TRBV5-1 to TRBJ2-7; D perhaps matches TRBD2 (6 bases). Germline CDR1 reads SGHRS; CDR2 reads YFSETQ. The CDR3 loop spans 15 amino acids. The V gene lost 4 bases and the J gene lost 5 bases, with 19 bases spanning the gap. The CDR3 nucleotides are TGCGCCAGCAGCGGGGACTCGCGGGGTCGGAACGAGCAGTACTTC. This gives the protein CASSGDSRGRNEQYF.

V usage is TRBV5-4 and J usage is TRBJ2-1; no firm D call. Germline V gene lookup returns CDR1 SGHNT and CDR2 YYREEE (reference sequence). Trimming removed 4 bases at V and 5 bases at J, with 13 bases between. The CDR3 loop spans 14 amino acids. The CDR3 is CASSGTRSDNEQFF. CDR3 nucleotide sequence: TGTGCCAGCAGCGGTACCCGCAGCGACAATGAGCAGTTCTTC.

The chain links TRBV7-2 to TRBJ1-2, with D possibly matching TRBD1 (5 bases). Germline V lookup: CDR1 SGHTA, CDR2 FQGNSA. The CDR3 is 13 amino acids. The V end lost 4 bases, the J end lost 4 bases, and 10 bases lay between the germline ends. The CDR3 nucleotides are TGTGCCAGCAGCTCTTGGGGCCCCTATGGCTACACCTTC. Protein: CASSSWGPYGYTF.

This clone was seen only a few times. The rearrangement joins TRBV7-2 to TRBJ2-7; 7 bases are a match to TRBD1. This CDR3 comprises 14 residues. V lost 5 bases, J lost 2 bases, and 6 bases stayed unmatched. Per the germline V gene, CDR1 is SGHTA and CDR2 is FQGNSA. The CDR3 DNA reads TGTGCCAGCAGCCGGGACAGTGCCGCCTACGAGCAGTACTTC. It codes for CASSRDSAAYEQYF.

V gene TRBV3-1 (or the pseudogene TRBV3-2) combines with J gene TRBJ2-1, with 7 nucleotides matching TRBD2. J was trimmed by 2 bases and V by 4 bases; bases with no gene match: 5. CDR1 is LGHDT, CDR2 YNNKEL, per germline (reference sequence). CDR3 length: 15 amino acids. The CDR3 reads CASSRPGLTYNEQFF. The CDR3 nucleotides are TGTGCCAGCAGCCGCCCGGGACTAACCTACAATGAGCAGTTCTTC.

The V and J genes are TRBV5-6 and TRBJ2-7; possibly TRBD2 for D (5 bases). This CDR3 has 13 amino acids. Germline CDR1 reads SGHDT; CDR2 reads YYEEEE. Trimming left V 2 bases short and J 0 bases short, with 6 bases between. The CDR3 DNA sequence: TGTGCCAGCAGCTTTGGAGGCTCCTACGAGCAGTACTTC. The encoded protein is CASSFGGSYEQYF. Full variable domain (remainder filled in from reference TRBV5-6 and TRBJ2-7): DAGVTQSPTHLIKTRGQQVTLRCSPKSGHDTVSWYQQALGQGPQFIFQYYEEEERQRGNFPDRFSGHQFPNYSSELNVNALLLGDSALYLCASSFGGSYEQYFGPGTRLTVT.

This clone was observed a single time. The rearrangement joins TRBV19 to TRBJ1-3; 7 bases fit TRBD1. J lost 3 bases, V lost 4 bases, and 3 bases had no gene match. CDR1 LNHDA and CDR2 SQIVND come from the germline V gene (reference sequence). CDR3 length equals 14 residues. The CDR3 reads CASSSDRVGNTIYF. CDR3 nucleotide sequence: TGTGCCAGTAGTAGCGACAGGGTTGGAAACACCATATATTTT.

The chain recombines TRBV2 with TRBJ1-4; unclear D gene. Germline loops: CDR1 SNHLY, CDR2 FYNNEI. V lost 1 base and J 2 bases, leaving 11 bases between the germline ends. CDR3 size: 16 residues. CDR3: CASSEEVASTNEKLFF. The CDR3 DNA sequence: TGTGCCAGCAGTGAAGAGGTAGCGAGCACTAATGAAAAACTGTTTTTT. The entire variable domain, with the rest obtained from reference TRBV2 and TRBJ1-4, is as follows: EPEVTQTPSHQVTQMGQEVILRCVPISNHLYFYWYRQILGQKVEFLVSFYNNEISEKSEIFDDQFSVERPDGSNFTLKIRSTKLEDSAMYFCASSEEVASTNEKLFFGSGTQLSVL.

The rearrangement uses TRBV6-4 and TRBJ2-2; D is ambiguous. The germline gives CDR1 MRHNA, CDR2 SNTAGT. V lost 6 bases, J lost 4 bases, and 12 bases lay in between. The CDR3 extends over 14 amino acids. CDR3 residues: CASRARPFTGELFF. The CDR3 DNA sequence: TGTGCCAGCAGGGCGAGGCCCTTCACCGGGGAGCTGTTTTTT.

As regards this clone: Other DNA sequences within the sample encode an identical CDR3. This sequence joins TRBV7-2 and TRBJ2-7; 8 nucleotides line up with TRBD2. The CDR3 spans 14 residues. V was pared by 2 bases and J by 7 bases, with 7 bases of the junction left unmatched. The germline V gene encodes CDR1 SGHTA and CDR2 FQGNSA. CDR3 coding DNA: TGTGCCAGCAGCTTAAAGGCGGGGGGAGGGGAGCAGTACTTC. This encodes CASSLKAGGGEQYF.